This record looks at one T cell receptor (beta chain) sequence and its context. This CDR3 region has 13 residues. V was pared by 8 bases and J by 0 bases, with 11 bases between. Germline values: CDR1 MNHEY, CDR2 SVGEGT. Primed by a sample-barcoded 5' primer and a J-beta primer mix, a second PCR proceeded for 7 to 11 cycles. One entry per CDR3 protein results from TCRdb running MiXCR on the 5' RACE reads. This table holds 1.4 million or so distinct CDR3 sequences, approximately 43% found once. The data were obtained in a study of blood T cells in healthy people across ages. The sample taken for sequencing was blood. The chain couples TRBV6-2 or TRBV6-3 to TRBJ2-7; D not resolved. The sequence came from a woman under 30 in good health. In DNA form, the CDR3 reads TGTGCCAGCCAGCGACTGCACTCCTACGAGCAGTACTTC. Amino acids: CASQRLHSYEQYF.